This TCR beta chain was recovered during a study of blood T cell repertoires in COVID-19. Study in general: Samples of COVID-19 (acute and convalescent) were obtained from the United States, Italy and Spain. PBMCs, B-cell-depleted T cells, or T cells provided the cDNA or gDNA that made up the material.

Followed longitudinally, the Seattle patients had been enrolled during active infection. Per the original methods: Reference gene primer amplification gave estimated nucleated cell counts. Method: immunoSEQ multiplex PCR; TCRdb's copy keeps in-frame clones and lacks some. From that table come the V and J calls and clone size; the DNA was used to work out D and trimming. The profile shows fewer than 500,000 clones, 80% to 90% of them singletons. This CDR3 has 16 amino acids. The V gene's germline CDR1 is KGHSH and CDR2 LQKENI. Trimming cost V 0 bases and J 4 bases, with 13 bases left between them. The V and J genes are TRBV18 and TRBJ2-1, with a weak D call TRBD2 (6 bases). Sequencing was done on a sample of peripheral blood. The TCR comes from a young man with COVID-19, enrolled during active disease. CDR3 in DNA: TGTGCCAGCTCACCACCTGTAGCGGTAACTTACAATGAGCAGTTCTTC. As protein: CASSPPVAVTYNEQFF.